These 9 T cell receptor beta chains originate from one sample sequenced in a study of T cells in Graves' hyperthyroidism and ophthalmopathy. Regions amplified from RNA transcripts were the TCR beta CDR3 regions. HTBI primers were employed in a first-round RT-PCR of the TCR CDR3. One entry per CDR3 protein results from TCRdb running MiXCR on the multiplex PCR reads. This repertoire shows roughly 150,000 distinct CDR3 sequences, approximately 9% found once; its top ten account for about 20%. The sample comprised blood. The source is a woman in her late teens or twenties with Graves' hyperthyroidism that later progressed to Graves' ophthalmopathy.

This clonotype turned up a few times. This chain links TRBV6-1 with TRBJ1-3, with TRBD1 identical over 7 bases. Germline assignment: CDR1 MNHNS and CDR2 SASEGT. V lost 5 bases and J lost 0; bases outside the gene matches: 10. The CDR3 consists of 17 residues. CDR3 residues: CASSSLGQPSSGNTIYF. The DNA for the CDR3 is TGTGCCAGCAGTTCCCTGGGACAGCCTTCCTCTGGAAACACCATATATTTT.

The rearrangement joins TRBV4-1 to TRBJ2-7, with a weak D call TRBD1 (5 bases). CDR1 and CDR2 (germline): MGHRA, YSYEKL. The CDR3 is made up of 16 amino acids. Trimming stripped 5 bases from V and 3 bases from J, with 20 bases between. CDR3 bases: TGCGCCAGCAGCACCAGACAGATTCCTCTTAGCTACGAGCAGTACTTC. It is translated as CASSTRQIPLSYEQYF.

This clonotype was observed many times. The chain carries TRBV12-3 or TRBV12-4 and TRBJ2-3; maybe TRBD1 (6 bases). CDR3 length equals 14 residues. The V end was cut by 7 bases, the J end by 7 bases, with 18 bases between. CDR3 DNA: TGTGCCAGCACTGACTTCCGGGACATTAATACGCAGTATTTT. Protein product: CASTDFRDINTQYF.

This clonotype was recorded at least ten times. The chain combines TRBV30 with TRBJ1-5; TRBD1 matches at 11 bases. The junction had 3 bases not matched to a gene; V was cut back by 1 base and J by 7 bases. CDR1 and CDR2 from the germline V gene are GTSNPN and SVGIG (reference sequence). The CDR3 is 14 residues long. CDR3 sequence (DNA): TGTGCCTGGAGTGAGGACAGGGGGCAACAGCCCCAGCATTTT. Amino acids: CAWSEDRGQQPQHF.

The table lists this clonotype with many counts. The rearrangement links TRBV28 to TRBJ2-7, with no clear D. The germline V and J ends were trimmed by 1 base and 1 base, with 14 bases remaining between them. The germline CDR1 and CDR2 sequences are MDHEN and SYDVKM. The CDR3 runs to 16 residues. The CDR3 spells CASSLFYSEPSYEQYF. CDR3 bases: TGTGCCAGCAGTTTATTTTACTCCGAACCGTCCTACGAGCAGTACTTC.

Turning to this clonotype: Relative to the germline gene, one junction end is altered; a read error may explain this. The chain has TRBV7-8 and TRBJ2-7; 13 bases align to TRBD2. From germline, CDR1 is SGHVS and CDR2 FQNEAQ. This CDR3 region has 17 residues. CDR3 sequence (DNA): TGTGCCGGCAGCTTGGAGTTGGGACTAGCGGGGTTCCACGAGCAGTACTTC. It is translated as CAGSLELGLAGFHEQYF.

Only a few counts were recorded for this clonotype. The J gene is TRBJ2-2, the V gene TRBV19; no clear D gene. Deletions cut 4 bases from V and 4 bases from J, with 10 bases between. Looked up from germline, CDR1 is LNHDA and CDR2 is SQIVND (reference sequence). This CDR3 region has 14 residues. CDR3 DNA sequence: TGTGCCAGTAGTACCTCTACCTTCACCGGGGAGCTGTTTTTT. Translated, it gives CASSTSTFTGELFF.

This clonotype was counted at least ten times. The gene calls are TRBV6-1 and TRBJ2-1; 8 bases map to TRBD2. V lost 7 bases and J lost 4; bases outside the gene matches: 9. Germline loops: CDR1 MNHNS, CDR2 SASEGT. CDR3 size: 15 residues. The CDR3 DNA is TGTGCCAGCATAAAAAGCGGGGGAAATTACAATGAGCAGTTCTTC. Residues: CASIKSGGNYNEQFF.

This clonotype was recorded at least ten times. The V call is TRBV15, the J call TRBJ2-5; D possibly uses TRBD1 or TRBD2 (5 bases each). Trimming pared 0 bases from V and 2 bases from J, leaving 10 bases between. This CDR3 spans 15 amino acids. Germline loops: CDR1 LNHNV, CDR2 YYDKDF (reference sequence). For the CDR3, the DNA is TGTGCCACCAGCAGAGATCCGGGACCGCAAGAGACCCAGTACTTC. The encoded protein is CATSRDPGPQETQYF.